These 25 T cell receptor beta chains came from one sample sequenced in a study of T cell clones after liver transplantation. Method: immunoSEQ multiplex PCR; TCRdb's copy keeps in-frame clones and lacks some. The sample includes tens of thousands of clones, 75% to 85% of them seen just once. The material sequenced was CD4+ T cells from blood, taken 12 months after liver transplant. The receptors stem from a human patient who received a liver transplant. Some of these T cells may belong to the graft donor.

The chain combines TRBV10-3 with TRBJ2-1; TRBD1 aligns across 7 bases. The trim removed 0 bases at V and 13 bases at J, leaving 3 bases unmatched. Germline V gives CDR1 ENHRY, CDR2 SYGVKD. This CDR3 contains 12 residues. CDR3 protein: CAISESGGGQFF. CDR3 coding DNA: TGTGCCATCAGTGAGTCAGGGGGCGGACAGTTCTTC.

In its sample, this clone was seen once. The V gene is TRBV29-1, the J gene TRBJ2-7, with 11 bases fitting TRBD1. Germline trimming cut 6 bases from V and 5 bases from J; bases unmatched to any gene: 9. CDR1 and CDR2 from the germline V gene are SQVTM and ANQGSEA. The CDR3 is 14 amino acids. CDR3 nucleotide sequence: TGCAGCGTCGAGGGACAGGGGGTAAAGGACGAGCAGTACTTC. Translation gives CSVEGQGVKDEQYF.

CDR3 loop: CASSILGSYSNQPQHF. The CDR3 DNA reads TGTGCCAGTAGTATTTTGGGCAGCTATAGCAATCAGCCCCAGCATTTT. This chain links TRBV19 with TRBJ1-5; D gene unclear. Trimming took off 3 bases at V and 0 bases at J, with 12 bases between the two ends. The CDR3 is 16 residues long. Germline V gives CDR1 LNHDA, CDR2 SQIVND (reference sequence).

This clone was found once. The chain has TRBV28 and TRBJ1-4, with D unclear. The CDR3 totals 14 residues. Germline lookup yields CDR1 MDHEN and CDR2 SYDVKM. V lost 6 bases, J lost 3 bases, and 11 bases lay in between. Here the CDR3 reads CASRGTTPNEKLFF. The CDR3 DNA follows: TGTGCCAGCAGGGGCACAACACCTAATGAAAAACTGTTTTTT.

The rearrangement joins TRBV4-1 to TRBJ1-4; a possible D gene is TRBD1 (5 bases). Looked up from germline, CDR1 is MGHRA and CDR2 is YSYEKL. The CDR3 extends over 19 amino acids. V was cut by 3 bases and J by 0 bases, with 20 bases left in between. The CDR3 nucleotides read TGCGCCAGCAGCCACCCTAACATCGGGACTCGTGCAACTAATGAAAAACTGTTTTTT. It specifies CASSHPNIGTRATNEKLFF.

The chain couples TRBV2 to TRBJ1-4, with D perhaps matching TRBD1 (6 bases). The CDR3 contains 16 residues. The V end was cut by 5 bases, the J end by 10 bases, with 23 bases between. Germline lookup yields CDR1 SNHLY and CDR2 FYNNEI. The CDR3 spells CASSPPGGGGGGKLFF. CDR3 DNA sequence: TGTGCCAGCAGTCCCCCCGGTGGAGGGGGTGGCGGAAAACTGTTTTTT. Full variable domain (missing parts from reference TRBV2 and TRBJ1-4): EPEVTQTPSHQVTQMGQEVILRCVPISNHLYFYWYRQILGQKVEFLVSFYNNEISEKSEIFDDQFSVERPDGSNFTLKIRSTKLEDSAMYFCASSPPGGGGGGKLFFGSGTQLSVL.

A few counts support this clone. The V and J genes are TRBV6-6 and TRBJ2-4, with unresolved D. V shed 7 bases and J shed 1 base, with 17 bases lying between them. CDR3 size: 16 residues. Germline CDR1 MNHNY, CDR2 SVGAGI (reference sequence). CDR3 amino acids: CASNLDAIPAKNIQYF. CDR3 DNA: TGTGCCAGCAACCTCGATGCTATACCGGCCAAAAACATTCAGTACTTC.

V gene TRBV28 combines with J gene TRBJ1-1; D is ambiguous. V gave up 5 bases and J gave up 0 bases, with 13 bases separating them. The CDR3 runs 15 residues. Germline CDR1 MDHEN, CDR2 SYDVKM. The CDR3 loop reads CASSRIGQMNTEAFF. CDR3 DNA sequence: TGTGCCAGCAGTAGGATAGGTCAAATGAACACTGAAGCTTTCTTT.

This chain links TRBV28 with TRBJ1-1; D gene ambiguous. Between the trimmed V and J ends, which lost 3 bases and 3 bases, there was a span of 8 bases. The germline V gene has CDR1 MDHEN and CDR2 SYDVKM. The CDR3 is made up of 13 amino acids. The CDR3 DNA reads as TGTGCCAGCAGTTTCCGCGTATACACTGAAGCTTTCTTT. Amino acid sequence: CASSFRVYTEAFF.

This clone was seen a handful of times. The J gene is TRBJ2-5, the V gene TRBV13; D tentatively fits TRBD1 or TRBD2 (5 bases each). Germline V CDR1 and CDR2: PRHDT, FYEKMQ (reference sequence). The CDR3 covers 18 residues. V was clipped by 1 base and J by 5 bases, with 23 bases between them. This CDR3 reads CASSLVGTIGLARETQYF. The CDR3 bases are TGTGCCAGCAGCTTAGTAGGGACGATCGGCCTAGCCCGGGAGACCCAGTACTTC.

This clone appeared once. The rearrangement links TRBV27 to TRBJ2-7; the match to TRBD2 covers 10 bases. After removal of 6 bases from V and 3 bases from J, the junction contained 5 bases not matched to a gene. The CDR3 sequence is 14 residues long. Germline lookup yields CDR1 MNHEY and CDR2 SMNVEV (reference sequence). The CDR3 coding sequence is TGTGCCAGCAGCCGGACTAGCGGTTACTACGAGCAGTACTTC. Protein product: CASSRTSGYYEQYF.

The chain combines TRBV29-1 with TRBJ2-3; 9 nucleotides match TRBD1. CDR3 length: 14 amino acids. Per the germline V gene, CDR1 is SQVTM and CDR2 is ANQGSEA. V lost 3 bases, J lost 1 base, and 2 bases stayed unmatched. The CDR3 nucleotides are TGCAGCGTTGACTGGGACAGGGGCACAGATACGCAGTATTTT. This codes for CSVDWDRGTDTQYF.

The V call is TRBV7-2, the J call TRBJ2-1; 9 bases map to TRBD2. The trim removed 4 bases at V and 9 bases at J, leaving 7 bases unmatched. CDR3 length equals 14 residues. Germline V gene sequence: CDR1 SGHTA, CDR2 FQGNSA. In nucleotides, the CDR3 is TGTGCCAGCAGCTCGGGACTAGCTTGGGTTGAGCAGTTCTTC. Translating gives CASSSGLAWVEQFF. Based on the CDR3 plus reference TRBV7-2 and TRBJ2-1, the full variable domain is GAGVSQSPSNKVTEKGKDVELRCDPISGHTALYWYRQSLGQGLEFLIYFQGNSAPDKSGLPSDRFSAERTGGSVSTLTIQRTQQEDSAVYLCASSSGLAWVEQFFGPGTRLTVL.

The CDR3, as DNA: TGTGCCAGCGGTACCTTCCGACAGGGACGCGTCTATGGCTACACCTTC. The encoded protein is CASGTFRQGRVYGYTF. This sequence joins TRBV28 and TRBJ1-2, with TRBD1 matching 7 bases. Losses at the gene ends were 8 bases for V and 4 bases for J; bases not matched to a gene: 16. Germline V lookup: CDR1 MDHEN, CDR2 SYDVKM. The CDR3 runs to 16 residues.

The sample holds one count of this clone. The chain uses TRBV18 and TRBJ2-3; D may be TRBD1 or TRBD2 (5 bases each). CDR3 size: 16 residues. Germline CDR1 KGHSH, CDR2 LQKENI. The V gene lost 0 bases and the J gene lost 11 bases, with 21 bases spanning the gap. Written as DNA, the CDR3 is TGTGCCAGCTCACCACCTTCGGGACCCCACATCAGCGGGCAGTATTTT. This gives the protein CASSPPSGPHISGQYF.

The chain joins TRBV7-9 to TRBJ2-2, with TRBD2 matching over 7 bases. V lost 6 bases, J lost 7 bases, and 11 bases stayed unmatched. Germline V gives CDR1 SEHNR, CDR2 FQNEAQ (reference sequence). The CDR3 runs 15 residues. The CDR3 reads CASSSRLAAGGELFF. CDR3 bases: TGTGCCAGCAGTTCAAGACTAGCTGCTGGCGGGGAGCTGTTTTTT.

The gene calls are TRBV10-2 and TRBJ2-3, with TRBD2 matching over 9 bases. Trimming cost V 3 bases and J 2 bases; bases outside gene matches: 3. Germline loops: CDR1 WSHSY, CDR2 SAAADI. CDR3 length: 15 residues. The CDR3 reads CASSDSGRPTDTQYF. The CDR3 bases are TGCGCCAGCAGTGATAGCGGGAGACCCACAGATACGCAGTATTTT.

This sequence joins TRBV4-1 and TRBJ2-3; D perhaps matches TRBD2 (6 bases). The CDR3 spans 15 residues. Germline V CDR1 and CDR2: MGHRA, YSYEKL. Trimming pared 4 bases from V and 0 bases from J, leaving 11 bases between. The CDR3 DNA reads as TGCGCCAGCAGCCTAACCGGGACTAGCACAGATACGCAGTATTTT. This gives the protein CASSLTGTSTDTQYF.

The gene calls are TRBV7-6 and TRBJ2-1, with D possibly being TRBD1 or TRBD2 (5 bases each). Trimming took 1 base from V and 4 from J, leaving 11 bases between them. The CDR3 runs 15 residues. The V gene's germline CDR1 is SGHVS and CDR2 FNYEAQ. This CDR3 reads CASSLVGRGYNEQFF. Written as DNA, the CDR3 is TGTGCCAGCAGCTTAGTGGGGCGAGGGTACAATGAGCAGTTCTTC.

The rearrangement joins TRBV28 to TRBJ1-2; D gene uncertain. V shed 2 bases and J shed 2 bases, with 12 bases lying between them. Per germline, CDR1 MDHEN and CDR2 SYDVKM. The CDR3 spans 15 residues. The CDR3 coding sequence is TGTGCCAGCAGTTTACGGCAGCGCCAGAACTATGGCTACACCTTC. This gives the protein CASSLRQRQNYGYTF.

This chain joins TRBV7-3 and TRBJ1-1, with D tentatively TRBD1 (6 bases). The CDR3 length is 14 residues. V was cut by 0 bases and J by 5 bases, with 10 bases left in between. Germline CDR1 is SGHTA and CDR2 is FQGTGA. CDR3 sequence reads: CASSLTPQGTEAFF. For the CDR3, the DNA is TGTGCCAGCAGCTTAACACCCCAGGGGACTGAAGCTTTCTTT.

The chain recombines TRBV5-4 with TRBJ1-1; unclear D gene. CDR3 size: 14 residues. From germline, CDR1 is SGHNT and CDR2 YYREEE (reference sequence). Trimming left V 2 bases short and J 1 base short, with 9 bases between. CDR3 coding DNA: TGTGCCAGCAGCTTCGGACGACCGAACACTGAAGCTTTCTTT. Residues: CASSFGRPNTEAFF.

This clone was detected once. The chain uses TRBV4-2 and TRBJ2-7, with 9 positions matching TRBD2. CDR1 is LGHNA and CDR2 is YNFKEQ in the germline V gene. CDR3 length equals 18 residues. Trimming took 0 bases from V and 2 from J; bases not matched to a gene: 11. Here the CDR3 DNA reads TGTGCCAGCAGCCAAGATGGGGGAAGCGGGAGGTATCCCTACGAGCAGTACTTC. It translates to CASSQDGGSGRYPYEQYF.

J is TRBJ1-2 and V is TRBV9, with TRBD1 as a possible D gene (5 bases). This CDR3 is built from 14 residues. V lost 4 bases and J 5 bases, leaving 15 bases between the germline ends. Germline loops: CDR1 SGDLS, CDR2 YYNGEE. The CDR3, as DNA: TGTGCCAGCAGCCCGACGGGGCAGGGTTATGGCTACACCTTC. It yields the protein CASSPTGQGYGYTF.

This clone was counted between two and nine times. J is TRBJ2-7 and V is TRBV7-9, with 8 bases that match TRBD1. There are 19 residues in the CDR3. CDR1 and CDR2 from the germline V gene are SEHNR and FQNEAQ (reference sequence). After removal of 5 bases from V and 8 bases from J, the junction contained 26 bases not matched to a gene. The CDR3, as DNA: TGTGCCAGCAGCCGCGTAAACAGTCAATCCGGGACAGGCTCCCTCAAGCAGTACTTC. Translating gives CASSRVNSQSGTGSLKQYF.